This T cell receptor beta chain originates from a study of CD4 T cells in relation to SARS-CoV-2 and coronaviruses. The CDR3 has 13 amino acids. V was trimmed by 2 bases and J by 7 bases, leaving 9 bases between them. There are a few counts of this clone. What it binds is not known. TCRdb keeps only in-frame clones here, not all; method: immunoSEQ multiplex PCR. The sample contains 20,000 to 30,000 clones, roughly 73% of which appear only once. Before the COVID-19 pandemic, during about 2011-2019, CD4+ T cells were taken from unexposed donors. Isolation of CD4+ T cells took place after around 11 days in culture.

V usage is TRBV12-3 or TRBV12-4 and J usage is TRBJ1-5; no clear D. The TCR originated in a human donor in good health. Sequenced input: CD4+ T cells from PBMCs, cultured in vitro. In DNA form, the CDR3 reads TGTGCCAGCAGTTTATTGAGGGAACAGCCCCAGCATTTT. Translation gives CASSLLREQPQHF.